Each of the 27 T cell receptor beta chains below was sequenced from the same sample in a study of cytomegalovirus exposure and HLA in healthy donors (dated by TCRdb to the late 2010s). Libraries were built with the immunoSEQ multiplex PCR assay. For the multiplex PCR, a mixture combining 60 forward primers for TCR Vbeta segments and 13 reverse primers for TCR Jbeta segments was used. Sourced from immuneACCESS, this table was stored by TCRdb with only in-frame sequences that have V and J called. A share of the clones is absent; for the studies checked, an unresolved V gene accounts for under half, and the remainder has no known explanation. The data table for this sample lists tens of thousands of clones. The ten largest clones add up to approximately 13% of the sample. Sequenced material: PBMCs. These receptors all come from an older woman in good health and CMV-seropositive.

This chain uses TRBV4-3 with TRBJ1-2; D may be TRBD1 (5 bases). Trimming left V 4 bases short and J 7 bases short, with 22 bases between. CDR3 length: 16 amino acids. CDR1 is LGHNA and CDR2 is YSLEER in the germline V gene. The CDR3 DNA reads as TGCGCCAGCAGCCCCGGGGGGACCTCAAAATCCCCTGGCTACACCTTC. This encodes CASSPGGTSKSPGYTF.

This chain joins TRBV6-1 and TRBJ1-2, with a tentative D call TRBD1 (6 bases). The length of the CDR3 is 14 residues. Trimming stripped 6 bases from V and 2 bases from J, with 13 bases between. Germline-derived CDR1 and CDR2 are MNHNS and SASEGT. The CDR3 DNA follows: TGTGCCAGCAGAGCGGACAGATCCAACTATGGCTACACCTTC. This encodes CASRADRSNYGYTF.

The rearrangement uses TRBV15 and TRBJ2-1; 8 bases line up with TRBD2. The CDR3 is 18 amino acids. Germline V gives CDR1 LNHNV, CDR2 YYDKDF (reference sequence). J lost 3 bases, V lost 5 bases, and 15 bases had no gene match. The CDR3 loop reads CATSGTSGDLSNYNEQFF. The CDR3, as DNA: TGTGCCACCAGCGGCACTAGCGGCGACTTGTCTAACTACAATGAGCAGTTCTTC.

The V gene is TRBV6-1, the J gene TRBJ2-5, with D perhaps matching TRBD1 (5 bases). CDR1 is MNHNS, CDR2 SASEGT, per germline. Between the trimmed V and J ends, which lost 4 bases and 1 base, there was a span of 16 bases. The CDR3 length is 16 residues. DNA for the CDR3: TGTGCCAGCAGTGGGGATCCGCGACAGTCCCAAGAGACCCAGTACTTC. Its translation is CASSGDPRQSQETQYF.

The genes are TRBV9 and TRBJ2-2, with 7 bases matching TRBD1. Germline CDR1 reads SGDLS; CDR2 reads YYNGEE. J gave up 0 bases and V 3 bases, and 2 bases lay outside the gene matches. The length of the CDR3 is 15 residues. CDR3 sequence reads: CASSAGQPNTGELFF. CDR3 DNA: TGTGCCAGCAGCGCGGGACAGCCGAACACCGGGGAGCTGTTTTTT.

The chain couples TRBV27 to TRBJ2-7; the D gene is possibly TRBD1 (5 bases). This CDR3 region has 14 residues. Trimming took off 3 bases at V and 2 bases at J, with 11 bases between the two ends. Per the germline V gene, CDR1 is MNHEY and CDR2 is SMNVEV (reference sequence). Here the CDR3 DNA reads TGTGCCAGCAGTTTTTTCCCAGGGACCTACGAGCAGTACTTC. Encoded protein: CASSFFPGTYEQYF.

With respect to this clone: The junction does not match germline at one end; this may be a read error. This sequence joins TRBV5-1 and TRBJ2-5; 8 nucleotides agree with TRBD1. The CDR3 covers 14 residues. Germline-derived CDR1 and CDR2 are SGHRS and YFSETQ. The CDR3 sequence is CASNDRGLGENQYF. The CDR3, as DNA: TGCGCCAGCAACGACAGGGGCTTAGGGGAGAACCAGTACTTC.

The chain joins TRBV19 to TRBJ1-6, with TRBD1 matching over 7 bases. The CDR3 loop spans 16 amino acids. Trimming took 5 bases from V and 7 from J; bases not matched to a gene: 11. CDR1 is LNHDA and CDR2 is SQIVND in the germline V gene (reference sequence). The CDR3 loop is CASSLSPPGGNSPLHF. The CDR3 DNA reads as TGTGCCAGTAGTCTCTCCCCGCCAGGGGGGAATTCACCCCTCCACTTT.

This chain links TRBV10-3 with TRBJ2-5; 7 bases map to TRBD2. Germline CDR1 ENHRY, CDR2 SYGVKD. The V and J ends lost 3 bases and 4 bases, in that order; junction bases with no gene match: 8. The CDR3 sequence is 15 residues long. As DNA, the CDR3 is TGTGCCATCAGTGATGGATGGGGGGGAAGAGAGACCCAGTACTTC. Translation: CAISDGWGGRETQYF.

The rearrangement uses TRBV19 and TRBJ2-7; TRBD1 aligns across 9 bases. This CDR3 is built from 15 residues. The trim removed 3 bases at V and 0 bases at J, leaving 3 bases unmatched. CDR1 LNHDA and CDR2 SQIVND come from the germline V gene (reference sequence). The CDR3 is CASSIGTGISYEQYF. The CDR3 DNA reads TGTGCCAGTAGTATTGGGACAGGGATCTCCTACGAGCAGTACTTC.

The chain uses TRBV4-1 and TRBJ1-2, with TRBD1 as a possible D gene (6 bases). Per germline, CDR1 MGHRA and CDR2 YSYEKL. The CDR3 totals 20 residues. The V end lost 4 bases, the J end lost 6 bases, and 33 bases lay between the germline ends. CDR3 sequence: CASSPLPQGTYSPLPHGYTF. DNA for the CDR3: TGCGCCAGCAGCCCACTCCCGCAGGGGACATACTCGCCACTCCCTCATGGCTACACCTTC.

CDR3 in amino acids: CASSPSPIGGGSTNEKLFF. The CDR3 DNA reads as TGTGCCAGCTCACCAAGCCCGATCGGGGGAGGGTCGACTAATGAAAAACTGTTTTTT. The gene calls are TRBV18 and TRBJ1-4, with D possibly TRBD1 on 5 matching bases. V was shortened by 2 bases and J by 2 bases, with 21 bases between the two germline ends. This CDR3 region has 19 residues. Germline assignment: CDR1 KGHSH and CDR2 LQKENI.

The rearrangement joins TRBV28 to TRBJ1-2, with a weak D call TRBD1 (5 bases). The V end lost 6 bases, the J end lost 6 bases, and 20 bases lay between the germline ends. Germline lookup yields CDR1 MDHEN and CDR2 SYDVKM. The CDR3 runs to 15 residues. The CDR3 loop is CASSAPLGGGDGYTF. DNA for the CDR3: TGTGCCAGCAGCGCCCCCCTCGGCGGGGGGGATGGCTACACCTTC.

In nucleotides, the CDR3 is TGTGCCAGCAGCGGGAGCAATCAGCCCCAGCATTTT. Translating gives CASSGSNQPQHF. The chain recombines TRBV6-5 with TRBJ1-5; D unclear. The germline V gene has CDR1 MNHEY and CDR2 SVGAGI. This CDR3 region has 12 residues. V lost 6 bases to trimming and J lost 1 base, with 4 bases between them.

The rearrangement joins TRBV18 to TRBJ1-2; weak D call: TRBD1 (5 bases). The germline gives CDR1 KGHSH, CDR2 LQKENI. The V end was cut by 0 bases, the J end by 3 bases, with 11 bases between. The CDR3 contains 15 residues. The CDR3 DNA follows: TGTGCCAGCTCACCACCCGGGAGGGGCTACTATGGCTACACCTTC. The encoded protein is CASSPPGRGYYGYTF.

CDR3 loop: CASSLQDSTASTTNEKLFF. The CDR3 region has the DNA TGTGCCAGCTCACTTCAAGACTCGACCGCTTCTACAACTAATGAAAAACTGTTTTTT. The genes are TRBV18 and TRBJ1-4; D unresolved. Germline lookup yields CDR1 KGHSH and CDR2 LQKENI. Trimming pared 4 bases from V and 0 bases from J, leaving 21 bases between. The CDR3 totals 19 residues. Looking up the rest from reference TRBV18 and TRBJ1-4 gives the full variable domain: NAGVMQNPRHLVRRRGQEARLRCSPMKGHSHVYWYRQLPEEGLKFMVYLQKENIIDESGMPKERFSAEFPKEGPSILRIQQVVRGDSAAYFCASSLQDSTASTTNEKLFFGSGTQLSVL.

The genes are TRBV18 and TRBJ2-7; D might be TRBD2 (5 bases). In germline, CDR1 is KGHSH, CDR2 LQKENI. V shed 7 bases and J shed 3 bases, with 13 bases lying between them. This CDR3 has 13 residues. The CDR3 DNA reads TGTGCCAGCTGCCCACAACGGGACTACGAGCAGTACTTC. Protein sequence: CASCPQRDYEQYF.

V is TRBV19 and J is TRBJ1-6; D not certain. The germline V gene has CDR1 LNHDA and CDR2 SQIVND (reference sequence). V shed 3 bases and J shed 6 bases, with 6 bases lying between them. The CDR3 spans 13 residues. Written as DNA, the CDR3 is TGTGCCAGTAGTATGAGTGGTAATTCACCCCTCCACTTT. Translation: CASSMSGNSPLHF.

Here the CDR3 DNA reads TGTGCCAGCAGCGTAGATCGGGGGGCCGGCAAGGCTGAAGCTTTCTTT. It codes for CASSVDRGAGKAEAFF. V gene TRBV9 combines with J gene TRBJ1-1, with D possibly being TRBD1 (6 bases). The CDR3 length is 16 residues. The V and J ends lost 0 bases and 6 bases respectively, with 18 bases between them. Germline CDR1 SGDLS, CDR2 YYNGEE.

V usage is TRBV2 and J usage is TRBJ2-7, with 8 bases fitting TRBD1. The CDR3 has 15 amino acids. Germline V gene sequence: CDR1 SNHLY, CDR2 FYNNEI. V shed 2 bases and J 2 bases; nucleotides not matched to a gene: 5. The CDR3: CASSELGTGTYEQYF. The CDR3 coding sequence is TGTGCCAGCAGTGAACTCGGGACAGGAACCTACGAGCAGTACTTC.

Here the CDR3 DNA reads TGTGCCAGCAGCTTAGATCGGCTACTAGGGAGCTATGGCTACACCTTC. Protein sequence: CASSLDRLLGSYGYTF. The V call is TRBV7-2, the J call TRBJ1-2; D call uncertain. This CDR3 has 16 amino acids. The germline CDR1 and CDR2 sequences are SGHTA and FQGNSA. V gave up 1 base and J gave up 4 bases, with 16 bases separating them.

The J gene is TRBJ1-1, the V gene TRBV27; D is undetermined. V was clipped by 2 bases and J by 1 base, with 5 bases between them. This CDR3 region has 13 residues. Per germline, CDR1 MNHEY and CDR2 SMNVEV (reference sequence). CDR3 loop: CASSLGRNTEAFF. The DNA of the CDR3 is TGTGCCAGCAGTTTAGGCAGGAACACTGAAGCTTTCTTT.

The chain couples TRBV13 to TRBJ2-7, with 9 nucleotides matching TRBD1. This CDR3 comprises 15 residues. Unmatched junction bases numbered 6, after V lost 6 bases and J lost 0 bases. The V gene's germline CDR1 is PRHDT and CDR2 FYEKMQ (reference sequence). CDR3 in amino acids: CASRHTGGPSYEQYF. The CDR3 region has the DNA TGTGCCAGCAGGCATACAGGGGGCCCCTCCTACGAGCAGTACTTC.

This chain uses TRBV5-5 with TRBJ2-5; 12 bases fit TRBD2. The ends lost 3 bases at V and 1 base at J; junction bases unmatched: 10. CDR1 and CDR2 from the germline V gene are SGHKS and YYEKEE (reference sequence). The length of the CDR3 is 18 residues. This chain's CDR3 is CASSSPPLAGGVQETQYF. In DNA, the CDR3 is TGTGCCAGCAGCTCTCCACCACTAGCGGGGGGAGTCCAAGAGACCCAGTACTTC.

J is TRBJ1-5 and V is TRBV2; D gene ambiguous. Trimming pared 2 bases from V and 0 bases from J, leaving 8 bases between. This CDR3 has 15 residues. From germline, CDR1 is SNHLY and CDR2 FYNNEI. CDR3 protein: CASSESGYSNQPQHF. CDR3 nucleotide sequence: TGTGCCAGCAGTGAATCGGGTTATAGCAATCAGCCCCAGCATTTT. Full variable domain (outside the CDR3, taken from reference TRBV2 and TRBJ1-5): EPEVTQTPSHQVTQMGQEVILRCVPISNHLYFYWYRQILGQKVEFLVSFYNNEISEKSEIFDDQFSVERPDGSNFTLKIRSTKLEDSAMYFCASSESGYSNQPQHFGDGTRLSIL.

This rearrangement joins TRBV19 to TRBJ1-2, with 11 bases aligning to TRBD1. The CDR3 length is 12 residues. In germline, CDR1 is LNHDA, CDR2 SQIVND (reference sequence). V lost 8 bases to trimming and J lost 7 bases; unmatched junction nucleotides: 3. CDR3 protein: CASAGTGGGYTF. In DNA, the CDR3 is TGTGCCAGTGCCGGGACAGGGGGTGGCTACACCTTC. Full variable domain (missing parts from reference TRBV19 and TRBJ1-2): DGGITQSPKYLFRKEGQNVTLSCEQNLNHDAMYWYRQDPGQGLRLIYYSQIVNDFQKGDIAEGYSVSREKKESFPLTVTSAQKNPTAFYLCASAGTGGGYTFGSGTRLTVV.

This chain joins TRBV19 and TRBJ1-6; possible D gene TRBD1, 6 bases. With 6 bases removed from V and 5 bases from J, the gap between germline ends came to 11 bases. The CDR3 totals 14 residues. The germline V gene has CDR1 LNHDA and CDR2 SQIVND (reference sequence). The CDR3 protein is CASSRTDNNSPLHF. DNA of the CDR3: TGTGCCAGTAGCCGGACAGACAATAATTCACCCCTCCACTTT. Full variable domain (missing parts from reference TRBV19 and TRBJ1-6): DGGITQSPKYLFRKEGQNVTLSCEQNLNHDAMYWYRQDPGQGLRLIYYSQIVNDFQKGDIAEGYSVSREKKESFPLTVTSAQKNPTAFYLCASSRTDNNSPLHFGNGTRLTVT.